This T cell receptor (beta chain) derives from a study of T cells in Graves' hyperthyroidism and ophthalmopathy (dated 2019 in TCRdb). Background for the entire study: Peripheral blood samples were taken at initial diagnosis, before any treatment was given. TCR V-J signatures able to tell the groups apart were searched for in a discovery cohort of 90 to 100 patients, of whom 43 had Graves' ophthalmopathy and 55 to 65 had stable Graves' hyperthyroidism. After sampling, hyperthyroidism patients received methimazole starting at 30 mg daily, and ophthalmopathy patients received high-dose intravenous methylprednisolone. Thyroid tissue and blood T-cell repertoires from about 6 Graves' hyperthyroidism patients were also compared in the study. The 100 or so discovery patients were randomly split 7:3 into training and test sets. Prospective prediction of ophthalmopathy was tested in an independent validation cohort consisting of 18 hyperthyroidism patients and about 17 patients who later progressed to ophthalmopathy. According to the paper, TCR Vbeta CDR3 sequencing was carried out on about 140 peripheral blood samples, which came from approximately 43 ophthalmopathy, under 80 hyperthyroidism and roughly 17 progressor patients.

Here is what the overall study found, with its caveats: A 13 V-J signature model separated ophthalmopathy from stable hyperthyroidism, with over 85% sensitivity and 81.08% specificity in cross-validation and 80%/75% in testing. Sample size was not statistically predetermined, and investigators were not blinded to group allocation. Most expanded thyroid clonotypes (frequency above 0.001) were also detected in blood, a finding suggesting that blood repertoires may reflect thyroid immune responses. During validation, the model predicted progression to ophthalmopathy a median of approximately six months ahead of onset, with around 70% sensitivity and less than 85% specificity.

A word on this clonotype: The clone's antigen remains unknown. No base quality information exists; no much larger clone differs at one position.

Inclusive of the bounding cysteine and phenylalanine, the CDR3 is 20 residues long. The read is trimmed to its CDR3 DNA, 60 bases read in frame from base 1. The germline V gene provides CDR1 MNHEY and CDR2 SVGEGT. Relative to germline, V is missing 3 bases and J is missing 0 bases, with 15 bases of the junction outside any gene match. Amplification of TCR beta CDR3 regions was carried out from RNA transcripts. The first round of RT-PCR for the TCR CDR3 was performed with the HTBI primer set and the Qiagen OneStep RT-PCR kit. Libraries were constructed in a second round of multiplex PCR, after which size selection and purification were performed. Paired-end sequencing of the libraries was performed with 100 bp reads on an Illumina HiSeq2000. The paper's processing steps were these. SOAPnuke was used to process the raw data, removing reads that contained adapters or uncalled bases, had a mean Phred below 15, or lacked an exact match to the constant primer or identifier. COPE v1.2.5 was used to merge high-quality paired reads, and clonotypes were defined as unique nucleotide sequences. MiTCR v1.1 was used to align clonotypes to the IMGT TRBV, TRBD and TRBJ reference segments. The analysis was restricted to V-J combinations with a frequency above 0.0001, which together covered roughly 99% of the repertoires. A TCS score was defined as the ratio between F50 (clonal expansion) and ExV (chaos), using BLOSUM62-based TCRdist between CDR3 peptides within each V-J. Welch's t-statistics and random forest reduced several hundred V-J features to roughly 13, which were used in a naive Bayes classifier (R e1071). TCRdb reprocessing: public reads trimmed at Q25 with fastp, clones called with MiXCR, in-frame beta chains kept. Identical CDR3 protein sequences are pooled into one entry, listed with their most common genes and DNA. The V and J calls reflect TCRdb's pipeline rather than the authors' work. This sample comprises around 370,000 distinct CDR3 sequences, approximately 17% of them detected only once. Over 35% of the sample is in the top ten clones.

Moderately to severely active disease, a Clinical Activity Score of at least 3, a NOSPECS grade of at least 4, and a duration under 3 months were present in ophthalmopathy patients. The study excluded patients with uncontrolled infections, other autoimmune diseases, pregnancy or lactation. Diagnoses relied on clinical symptoms, serum thyroxine and TRAb, thyroid ultrasound and orbital computed tomography. PBMCs were separated from 8 to 10 ml of fresh peripheral blood using Ficoll-Paque density gradient centrifugation. Total RNA was extracted using Trizol reagent, and RNA quality was assessed on an Agilent 2100 Bioanalyzer.

The sequence came from a man aged 18 to 29 with Graves' ophthalmopathy. Sequencing was performed on blood. The chain employs TRBV6-2 or TRBV6-3 and TRBJ2-4; 9 central bases correspond to TRBD1. In nucleotides, the sequence is TGTGCCAGCAGTTATTTCTCGGACAGGGGTCTGAAGCTAGCCAAAAACATTCAGTACTTC. It translates to CASSYFSDRGLKLAKNIQYF.